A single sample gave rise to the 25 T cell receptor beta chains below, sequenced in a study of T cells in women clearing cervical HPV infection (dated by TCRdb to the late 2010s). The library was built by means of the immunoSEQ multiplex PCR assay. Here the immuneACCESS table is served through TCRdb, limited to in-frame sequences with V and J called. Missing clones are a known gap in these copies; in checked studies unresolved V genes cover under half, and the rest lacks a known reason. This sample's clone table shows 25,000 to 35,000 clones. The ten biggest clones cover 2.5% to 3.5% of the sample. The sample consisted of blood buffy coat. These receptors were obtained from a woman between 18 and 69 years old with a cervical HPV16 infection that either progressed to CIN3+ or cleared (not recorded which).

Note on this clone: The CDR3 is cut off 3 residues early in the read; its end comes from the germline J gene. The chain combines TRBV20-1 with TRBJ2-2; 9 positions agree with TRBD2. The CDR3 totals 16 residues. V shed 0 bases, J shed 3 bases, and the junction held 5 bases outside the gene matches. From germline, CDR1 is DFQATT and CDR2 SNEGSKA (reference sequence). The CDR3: CSARDLGGGDTGELFF. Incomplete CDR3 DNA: TGCAGTGCTAGAGATCTGGGCGGGGGGGACACCGGGGAG.

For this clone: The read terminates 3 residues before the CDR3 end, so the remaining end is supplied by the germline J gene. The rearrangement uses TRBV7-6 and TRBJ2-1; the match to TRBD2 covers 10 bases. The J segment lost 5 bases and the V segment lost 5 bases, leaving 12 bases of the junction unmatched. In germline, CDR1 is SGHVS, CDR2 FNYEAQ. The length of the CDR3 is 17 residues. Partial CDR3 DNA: TGTGCCAGCAGCAATCTACTACTAGCGGGACGCCACAATGAG. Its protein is CASSNLLLAGRHNE. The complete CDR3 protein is CASSNLLLAGRHNEQFF. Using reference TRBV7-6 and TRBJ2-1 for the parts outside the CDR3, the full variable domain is GAGVSQSPRYKVTKRGQDVALRCDPISGHVSLYWYRQALGQGPEFLTYFNYEAQQDKSGLPNDRFSAERPEGSISTLTIQRTEQRDSAMYRCASSNLLLAGRHNEQFFGPGTRLTVL.

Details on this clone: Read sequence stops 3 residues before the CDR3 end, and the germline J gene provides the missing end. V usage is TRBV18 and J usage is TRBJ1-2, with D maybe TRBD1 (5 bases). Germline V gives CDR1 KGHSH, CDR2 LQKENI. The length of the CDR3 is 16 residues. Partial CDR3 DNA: TGTGCCAGCTCTTACTATCGCAGGGCGGGACTACAGGGC. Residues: CASSYYRRAGLQG. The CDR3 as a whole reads CASSYYRRAGLQGYTF. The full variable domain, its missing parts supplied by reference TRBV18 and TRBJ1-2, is NAGVMQNPRHLVRRRGQEARLRCSPMKGHSHVYWYRQLPEEGLKFMVYLQKENIIDESGMPKERFSAEFPKEGPSILRIQQVVRGDSAAYFCASSYYRRAGLQGYTFGSGTRLTVV.

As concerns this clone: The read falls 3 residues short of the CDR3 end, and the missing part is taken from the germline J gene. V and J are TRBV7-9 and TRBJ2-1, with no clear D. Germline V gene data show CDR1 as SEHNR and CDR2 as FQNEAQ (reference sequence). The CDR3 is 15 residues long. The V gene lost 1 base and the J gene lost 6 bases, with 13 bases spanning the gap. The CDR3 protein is CASSLVRVLTNEQFF. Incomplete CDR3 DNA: TGTGCCAGCAGCTTAGTTCGGGTCCTCACCAATGAG.

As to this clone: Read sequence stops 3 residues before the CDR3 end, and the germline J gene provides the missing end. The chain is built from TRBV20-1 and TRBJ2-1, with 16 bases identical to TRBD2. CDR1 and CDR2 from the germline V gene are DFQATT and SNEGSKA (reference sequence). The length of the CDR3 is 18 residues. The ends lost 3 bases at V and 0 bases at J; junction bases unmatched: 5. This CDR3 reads CSASVGLAGGSSYNEQFF. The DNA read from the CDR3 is TGCAGTGCTAGTGTGGGACTAGCGGGGGGGAGCTCCTACAATGAG.

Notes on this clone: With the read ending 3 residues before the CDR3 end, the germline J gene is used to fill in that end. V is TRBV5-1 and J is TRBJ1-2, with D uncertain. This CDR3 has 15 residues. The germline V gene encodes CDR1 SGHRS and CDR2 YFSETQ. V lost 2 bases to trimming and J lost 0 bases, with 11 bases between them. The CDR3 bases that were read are TGCGCCAGCAGCTTTGGGCAGGATACTAACTATGGC. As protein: CASSFGQDTNYG. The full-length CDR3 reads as CASSFGQDTNYGYTF.

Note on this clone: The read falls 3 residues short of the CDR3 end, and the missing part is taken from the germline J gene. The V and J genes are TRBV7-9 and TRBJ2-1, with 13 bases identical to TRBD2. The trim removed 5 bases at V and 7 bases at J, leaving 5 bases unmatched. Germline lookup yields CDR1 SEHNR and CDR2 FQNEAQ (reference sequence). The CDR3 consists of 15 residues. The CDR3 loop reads CASSVLAGGLNEQFF. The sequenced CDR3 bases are TGTGCCAGCAGCGTACTAGCGGGAGGGCTGAATGAG.

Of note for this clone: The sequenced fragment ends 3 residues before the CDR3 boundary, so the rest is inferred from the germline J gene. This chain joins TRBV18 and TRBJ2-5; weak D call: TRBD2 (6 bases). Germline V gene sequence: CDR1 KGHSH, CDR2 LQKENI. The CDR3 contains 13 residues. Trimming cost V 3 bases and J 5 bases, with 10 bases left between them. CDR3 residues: CASSPSGRETQYF. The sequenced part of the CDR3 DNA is TGTGCCAGCTCACCTAGCGGCAGGGAGACC. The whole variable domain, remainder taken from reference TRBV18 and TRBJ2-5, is NAGVMQNPRHLVRRRGQEARLRCSPMKGHSHVYWYRQLPEEGLKFMVYLQKENIIDESGMPKERFSAEFPKEGPSILRIQQVVRGDSAAYFCASSPSGRETQYFGPGTRLLVL.

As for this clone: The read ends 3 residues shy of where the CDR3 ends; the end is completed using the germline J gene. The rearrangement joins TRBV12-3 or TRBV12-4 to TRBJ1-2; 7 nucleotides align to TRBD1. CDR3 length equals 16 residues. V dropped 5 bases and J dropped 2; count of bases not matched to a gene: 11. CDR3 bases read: TGTGCCAGCAGTAGCCGTCGGACAGGAACCAACTATGGC. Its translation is CASSSRRTGTNYG. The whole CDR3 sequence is CASSSRRTGTNYGYTF.

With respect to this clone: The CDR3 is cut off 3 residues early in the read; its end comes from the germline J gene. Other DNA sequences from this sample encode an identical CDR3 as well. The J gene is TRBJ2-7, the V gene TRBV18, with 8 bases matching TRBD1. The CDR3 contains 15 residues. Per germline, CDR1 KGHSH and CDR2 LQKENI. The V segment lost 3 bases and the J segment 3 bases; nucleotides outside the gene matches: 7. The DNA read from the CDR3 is TGTGCCAGCTCACCTGGCGGACAGGGACTCTACGAG. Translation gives CASSPGGQGLYE. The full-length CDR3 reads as CASSPGGQGLYEQYF.

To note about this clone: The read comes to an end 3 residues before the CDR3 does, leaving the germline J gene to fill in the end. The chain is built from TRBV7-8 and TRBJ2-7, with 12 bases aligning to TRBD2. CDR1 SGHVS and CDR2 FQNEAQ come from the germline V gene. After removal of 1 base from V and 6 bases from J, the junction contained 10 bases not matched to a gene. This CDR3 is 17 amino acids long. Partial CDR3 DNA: TGTGCCAGCAGCTTAGTCGGGAAAGGACTAGCGGGACTCGAG. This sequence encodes CASSLVGKGLAGLE. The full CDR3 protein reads CASSLVGKGLAGLEQYF.

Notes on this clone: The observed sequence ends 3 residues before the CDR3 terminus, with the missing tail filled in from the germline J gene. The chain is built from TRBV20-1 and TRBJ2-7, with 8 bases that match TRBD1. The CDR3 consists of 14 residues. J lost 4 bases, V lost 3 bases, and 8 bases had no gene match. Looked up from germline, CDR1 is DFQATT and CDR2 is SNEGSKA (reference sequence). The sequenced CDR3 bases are TGCAGTGCTAGGAATCTTTACAGGGGGTACGAG. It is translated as CSARNLYRGYE. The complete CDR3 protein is CSARNLYRGYEQYF.

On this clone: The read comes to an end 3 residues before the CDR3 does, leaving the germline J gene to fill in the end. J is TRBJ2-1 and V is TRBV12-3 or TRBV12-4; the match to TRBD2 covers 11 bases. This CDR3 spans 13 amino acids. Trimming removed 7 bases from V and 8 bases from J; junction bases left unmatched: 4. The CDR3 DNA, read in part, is TGTGCCAGCACCAAGACTAGCGGGGATGAG. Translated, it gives CASTKTSGDE. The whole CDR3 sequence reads CASTKTSGDEQFF.

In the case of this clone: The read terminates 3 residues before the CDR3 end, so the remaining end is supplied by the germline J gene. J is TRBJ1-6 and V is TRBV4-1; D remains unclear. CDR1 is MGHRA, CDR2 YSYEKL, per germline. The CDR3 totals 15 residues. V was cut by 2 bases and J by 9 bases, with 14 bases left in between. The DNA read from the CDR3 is TGCGCCAGCAGCCAATATAGTACAGCATCTTCACCC. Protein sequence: CASSQYSTASSP. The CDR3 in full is CASSQYSTASSPLHF.

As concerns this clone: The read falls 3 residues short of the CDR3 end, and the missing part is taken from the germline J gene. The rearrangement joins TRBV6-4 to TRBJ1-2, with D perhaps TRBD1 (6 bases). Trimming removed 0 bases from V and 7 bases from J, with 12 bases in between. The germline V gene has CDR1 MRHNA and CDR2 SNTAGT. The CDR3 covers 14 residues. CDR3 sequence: CASSDSWGLGGYTF. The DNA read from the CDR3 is TGTGCCAGCAGTGACTCTTGGGGGCTAGGTGGC.

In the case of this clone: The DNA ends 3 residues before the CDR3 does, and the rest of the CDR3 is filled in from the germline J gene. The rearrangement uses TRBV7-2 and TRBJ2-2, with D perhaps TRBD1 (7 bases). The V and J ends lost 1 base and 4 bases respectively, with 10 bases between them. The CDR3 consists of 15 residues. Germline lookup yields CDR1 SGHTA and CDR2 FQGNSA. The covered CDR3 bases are TGTGCCAGCAGCTTAGTCAGGGGGGCCACCGGGGAG. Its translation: CASSLVRGATGE. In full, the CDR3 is CASSLVRGATGELFF.

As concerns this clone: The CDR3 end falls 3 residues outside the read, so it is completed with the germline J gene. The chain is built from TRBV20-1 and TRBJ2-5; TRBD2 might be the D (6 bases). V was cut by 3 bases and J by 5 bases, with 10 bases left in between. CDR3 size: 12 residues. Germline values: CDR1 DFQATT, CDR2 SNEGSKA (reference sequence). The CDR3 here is CSAREDYETQYF. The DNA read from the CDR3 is TGCAGTGCTAGGGAGGACTACGAGACC.

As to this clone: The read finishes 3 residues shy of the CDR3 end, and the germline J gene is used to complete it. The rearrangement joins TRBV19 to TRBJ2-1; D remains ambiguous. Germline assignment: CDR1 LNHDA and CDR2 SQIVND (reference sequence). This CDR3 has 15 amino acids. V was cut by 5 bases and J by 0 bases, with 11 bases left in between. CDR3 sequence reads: CASSFDLSSYNEQFF. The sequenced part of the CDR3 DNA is TGTGCCAGTAGTTTCGACTTAAGCTCCTACAATGAG.

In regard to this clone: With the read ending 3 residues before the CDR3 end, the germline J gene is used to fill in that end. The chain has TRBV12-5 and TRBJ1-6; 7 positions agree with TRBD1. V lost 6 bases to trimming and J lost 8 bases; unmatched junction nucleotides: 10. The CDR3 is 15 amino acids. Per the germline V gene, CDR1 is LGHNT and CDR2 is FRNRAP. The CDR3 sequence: CASGFSDRADSPLHF. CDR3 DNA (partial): TGTGCTAGTGGATTCAGCGACAGGGCAGATTCACCC.

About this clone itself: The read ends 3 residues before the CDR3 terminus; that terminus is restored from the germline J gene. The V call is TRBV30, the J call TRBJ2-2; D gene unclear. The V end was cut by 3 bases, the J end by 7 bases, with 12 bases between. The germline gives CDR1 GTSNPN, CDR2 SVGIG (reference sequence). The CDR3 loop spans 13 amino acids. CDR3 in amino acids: CAWSAVLSGELFF. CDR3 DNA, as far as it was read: TGTGCCTGGAGCGCGGTCCTGAGCGGGGAG.

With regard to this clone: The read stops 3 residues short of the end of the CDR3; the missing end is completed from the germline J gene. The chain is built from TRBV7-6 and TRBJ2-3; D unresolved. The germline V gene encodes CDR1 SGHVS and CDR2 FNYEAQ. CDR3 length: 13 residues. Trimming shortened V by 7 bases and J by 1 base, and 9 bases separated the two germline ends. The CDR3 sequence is CASNSVGTDTQYF. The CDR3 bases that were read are TGTGCCAGCAACTCCGTCGGCACAGATACG.

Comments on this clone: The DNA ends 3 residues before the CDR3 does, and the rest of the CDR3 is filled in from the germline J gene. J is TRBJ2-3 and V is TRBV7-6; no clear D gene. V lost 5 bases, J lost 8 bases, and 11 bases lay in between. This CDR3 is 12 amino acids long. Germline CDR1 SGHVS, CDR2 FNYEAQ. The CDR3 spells CASSPSAGTQYF. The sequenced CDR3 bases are TGTGCCAGCAGCCCGAGTGCCGGTACG.

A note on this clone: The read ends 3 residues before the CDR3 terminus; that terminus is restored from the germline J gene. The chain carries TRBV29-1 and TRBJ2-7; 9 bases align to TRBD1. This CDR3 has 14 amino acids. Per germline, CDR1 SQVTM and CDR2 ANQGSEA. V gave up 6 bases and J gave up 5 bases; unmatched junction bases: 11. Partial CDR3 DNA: TGCAGCGTCAGGGGCAGGGACAGGGTGCACGAG. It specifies CSVRGRDRVHE. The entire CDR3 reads CSVRGRDRVHEQYF.

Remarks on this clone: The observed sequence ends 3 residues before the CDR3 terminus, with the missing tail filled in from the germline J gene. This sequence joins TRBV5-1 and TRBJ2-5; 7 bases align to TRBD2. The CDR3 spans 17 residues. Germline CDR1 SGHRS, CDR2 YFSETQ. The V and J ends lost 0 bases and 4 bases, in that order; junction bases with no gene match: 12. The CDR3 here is CASSLAGGRGSGETQYF. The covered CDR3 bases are TGCGCCAGCAGCTTGGCGGGCGGGAGAGGAAGTGGAGAGACC.

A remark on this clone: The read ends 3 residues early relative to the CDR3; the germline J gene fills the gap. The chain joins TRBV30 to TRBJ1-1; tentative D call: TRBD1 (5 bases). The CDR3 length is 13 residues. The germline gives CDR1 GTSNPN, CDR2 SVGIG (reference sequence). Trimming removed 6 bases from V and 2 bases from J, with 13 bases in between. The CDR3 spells CACDGGRNTEAFF. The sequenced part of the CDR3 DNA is TGTGCCTGTGACGGGGGAAGAAACACTGAA.